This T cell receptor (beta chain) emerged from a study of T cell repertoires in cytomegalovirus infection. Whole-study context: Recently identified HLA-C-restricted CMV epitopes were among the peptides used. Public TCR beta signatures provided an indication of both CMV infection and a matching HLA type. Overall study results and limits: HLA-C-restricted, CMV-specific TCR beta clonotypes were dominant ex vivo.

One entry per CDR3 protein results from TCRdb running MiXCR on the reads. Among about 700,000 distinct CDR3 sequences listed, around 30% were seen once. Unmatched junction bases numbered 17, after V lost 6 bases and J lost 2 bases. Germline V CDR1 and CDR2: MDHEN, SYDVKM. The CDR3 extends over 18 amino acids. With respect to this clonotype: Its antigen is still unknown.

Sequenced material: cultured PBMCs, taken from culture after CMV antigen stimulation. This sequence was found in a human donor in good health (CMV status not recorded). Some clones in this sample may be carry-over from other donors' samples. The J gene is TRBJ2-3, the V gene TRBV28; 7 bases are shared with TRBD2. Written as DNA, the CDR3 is TGTGCCAGCAGCCCCCAGGGAGGGGTAGCGAGATTCACAGATACGCAGTATTTT. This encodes CASSPQGGVARFTDTQYF.